Listed here are 21 T cell receptor beta chains from one sample, sequenced in a study of T cell changes during pregnancy in multiple sclerosis. The table came from immunoSEQ multiplex PCR; TCRdb's copy has only in-frame clones and leaves some out. The sample carries approximately 73,000 clones, more than 90% recorded once. The sequenced sample was CD4+ T cells from peripheral blood mononuclear cells, obtained before pregnancy. The receptors were gathered from a female donor with multiple sclerosis, enrolled in a pregnancy study.

The chain uses TRBV6-1 and TRBJ2-3; 9 bases are shared with TRBD2. The junction had 4 bases not matched to a gene; V was cut back by 6 bases and J by 0 bases. The CDR3 length is 15 residues. Germline CDR1 MNHNS, CDR2 SASEGT. For the CDR3, the DNA is TGTGCCAGCAGGCCGACTAGCGGAAGCACAGATACGCAGTATTTT. Translation gives CASRPTSGSTDTQYF.

The chain carries TRBV28 and TRBJ2-3, with D perhaps matching TRBD2 (6 bases). The CDR3 is 13 amino acids. Germline CDR1 reads MDHEN; CDR2 reads SYDVKM. Deletions cut 6 bases from V and 1 base from J, with 8 bases between. CDR3 residues: CASRSGGTDTQYF. CDR3 bases: TGTGCCAGCAGGTCGGGGGGCACAGATACGCAGTATTTT.

V is TRBV6-5 and J is TRBJ2-1, with D possibly being TRBD2 (6 bases). Trimming removed 6 bases at V and 5 bases at J, with 8 bases between. Looked up from germline, CDR1 is MNHEY and CDR2 is SVGAGI. There are 12 residues in the CDR3. CDR3 in amino acids: CASSRTNNEQFF. CDR3 bases: TGTGCCAGCAGCAGGACTAACAATGAGCAGTTCTTC.

The V call is TRBV30, the J call TRBJ2-5, with D possibly matching TRBD2 (6 bases). V lost 3 bases and J lost 2, with 13 bases in between. Germline lookup yields CDR1 GTSNPN and CDR2 SVGIG (reference sequence). The CDR3 runs 14 residues. The CDR3: CAWRGSAGQETQYF. CDR3 DNA: TGTGCCTGGAGGGGGAGCGCGGGGCAAGAGACCCAGTACTTC.

The V gene is TRBV18, the J gene TRBJ1-1, with D perhaps matching TRBD1 (5 bases). Germline CDR1 KGHSH, CDR2 LQKENI. The length of the CDR3 is 15 residues. The V end was cut by 3 bases, the J end by 2 bases, with 13 bases between. The CDR3 sequence: CASSPYIGANTEAFF. CDR3 nucleotides: TGTGCCAGCTCACCCTACATAGGGGCTAACACTGAAGCTTTCTTT.

V gene TRBV10-2 combines with J gene TRBJ2-7; D might be TRBD2 (7 bases). Germline-derived CDR1 and CDR2 are WSHSY and SAAADI. The V end was cut by 6 bases, the J end by 2 bases, with 11 bases between. The CDR3 sequence is 13 residues long. The CDR3 DNA reads as TGCGCCAGCAGAGGGGGGGGGACCTACGAGCAGTACTTC. Residues: CASRGGGTYEQYF.

In DNA form, the CDR3 reads TGTGCCAGCGCGACCCAACTGGAGCTTTCACCCCTCCACTTT. It codes for CASATQLELSPLHF. The gene calls are TRBV27 and TRBJ1-6; D is unclear. This CDR3 has 14 residues. In germline, CDR1 is MNHEY, CDR2 SMNVEV (reference sequence). The V gene lost 8 bases and the J gene lost 9 bases, with 17 bases spanning the gap.

The CDR3 DNA follows: TGTGCCAGTAGTACCGACAGGCCTACCACTGAAGCTTTCTTT. Its protein product is CASSTDRPTTEAFF. V and J are TRBV19 and TRBJ1-1, with D perhaps TRBD1 (6 bases). V was shortened by 4 bases and J by 4 bases, with 13 bases between the two germline ends. Germline V lookup: CDR1 LNHDA, CDR2 SQIVND (reference sequence). CDR3 length: 14 residues.

The V gene is TRBV9, the J gene TRBJ2-1; the match to TRBD2 covers 9 bases. The CDR3 spans 15 residues. V lost 4 bases to trimming and J lost 8 bases; unmatched junction nucleotides: 10. The germline V gene encodes CDR1 SGDLS and CDR2 YYNGEE. The CDR3 here is CASSSTGGLAHEQFF. As DNA, the CDR3 is TGTGCCAGCAGCTCGACGGGGGGACTAGCCCATGAGCAGTTCTTC.

V gene TRBV11-3 combines with J gene TRBJ2-1; possible D gene TRBD2, 6 bases. The germline gives CDR1 SGHNT, CDR2 YENEEA. Trimming took off 0 bases at V and 4 bases at J, with 10 bases between the two ends. This CDR3 comprises 15 residues. The CDR3, as DNA: TGTGCCAGCAGCTTAGACCCCCGGGGGTACAATGAGCAGTTCTTC. This sequence encodes CASSLDPRGYNEQFF.

The rearrangement links TRBV10-3 to TRBJ2-3; 10 bases map to TRBD1. This CDR3 is 15 amino acids long. Germline trimming cut 4 bases from V and 1 base from J; bases unmatched to any gene: 2. Germline CDR1 ENHRY, CDR2 SYGVKD. The CDR3 reads CAISGDRGRTDTQYF. In DNA, the CDR3 is TGTGCCATCAGTGGGGACAGGGGTCGCACAGATACGCAGTATTTT.

V usage is TRBV5-8 and J usage is TRBJ2-3, with 10 bases that match TRBD1. This CDR3 region has 16 residues. The junction had 11 bases not matched to a gene; V was cut back by 3 bases and J by 7 bases. The germline V gene encodes CDR1 SGHTS and CDR2 YDEGEE. CDR3 nucleotide sequence: TGTGCCAGCAGCTCATTCCGGGACAGGGGAAATTATACGCAGTATTTT. Translation: CASSSFRDRGNYTQYF.

This rearrangement joins TRBV2 to TRBJ2-1, with 7 bases lining up with TRBD1. J lost 6 bases, V lost 2 bases, and 4 bases had no gene match. The CDR3 is 14 residues long. CDR1 SNHLY and CDR2 FYNNEI come from the germline V gene. In nucleotides, the CDR3 is TGTGCCAGCAGTGAACAGGGGGTGGCCAATGAGCAGTTCTTC. It translates to CASSEQGVANEQFF.

V usage is TRBV28 and J usage is TRBJ1-2, with D uncertain. V lost 7 bases, J lost 0 bases, and 18 bases lay in between. Germline CDR1 MDHEN, CDR2 SYDVKM. This CDR3 region has 16 residues. CDR3 in DNA: TGTGCCAGCAATAAGTCACGACAAGTGCCTAACTATGGCTACACCTTC. Translation: CASNKSRQVPNYGYTF.

The rearrangement joins TRBV2 to TRBJ1-2, with 12 bases that match TRBD1. Germline assignment: CDR1 SNHLY and CDR2 FYNNEI. Trimming removed 6 bases from V and 5 bases from J; junction bases left unmatched: 4. The CDR3 contains 14 residues. Here the CDR3 reads CASSRDRGLYGYTF. The CDR3 nucleotides read TGTGCCAGCAGCAGGGACAGGGGGCTTTATGGCTACACCTTC. Drawing the rest from reference TRBV2 and TRBJ1-2, the complete variable domain is EPEVTQTPSHQVTQMGQEVILRCVPISNHLYFYWYRQILGQKVEFLVSFYNNEISEKSEIFDDQFSVERPDGSNFTLKIRSTKLEDSAMYFCASSRDRGLYGYTFGSGTRLTVV.

The chain combines TRBV21-1 with TRBJ2-1; the table assigns TRBD2, which was not confirmed against the DNA. TRBV21-1 is designated a pseudogene. This CDR3 comprises 13 residues. The CDR3 coding sequence is TGTGCCAGCAGGTCCGGGACCTACAATGAGCAGTTCTTC. It translates to CASRSGTYNEQFF.

The V gene is TRBV28, the J gene TRBJ2-1; TRBD2 might be the D (6 bases). Germline CDR1 reads MDHEN; CDR2 reads SYDVKM. The CDR3 length is 13 residues. The germline V and J ends were trimmed by 7 bases and 7 bases, with 14 bases remaining between them. Here the CDR3 DNA reads TGTGCCAGCATTACTAGCCTTTCAAATGAGCAGTTCTTC. Its protein is CASITSLSNEQFF.

This chain links TRBV30 with TRBJ1-2; TRBD1 matches 8 bases. This CDR3 spans 13 amino acids. V shed 2 bases, J shed 8 bases, and the junction held 7 bases outside the gene matches. CDR1 is GTSNPN and CDR2 is SVGIG in the germline V gene (reference sequence). CDR3 bases: TGTGCCTGGAGTAGGGGACAGGCGGGAGGCTACACCTTC. Translation gives CAWSRGQAGGYTF. Complete variable domain (other parts from reference TRBV30 and TRBJ1-2): SQTIHQWPATLVQPVGSPLSLECTVEGTSNPNLYWYRQAAGRGLQLLFYSVGIGQISSEVPQNLSASRPQDRQFILSSKKLLLSDSGFYLCAWSRGQAGGYTFGSGTRLTVV.

This clone has just one count. The genes are TRBV5-4 and TRBJ2-6, with 11 bases aligning to TRBD1. V lost 4 bases, J lost 0 bases, and 9 bases stayed unmatched. In germline, CDR1 is SGHNT, CDR2 YYREEE (reference sequence). The CDR3 totals 19 residues. CDR3 DNA sequence: TGTGCCAGCAGCCTCAAGGACAGGGGGCCCCACTCTGGGGCCAACGTCCTGACTTTC. Translation: CASSLKDRGPHSGANVLTF. The variable domain in full, with the rest retrieved from reference TRBV5-4 and TRBJ2-6, is ETGVTQSPTHLIKTRGQQVTLRCSSQSGHNTVSWYQQALGQGPQFIFQYYREEENGRGNFPPRFSGLQFPNYSSELNVNALELDDSALYLCASSLKDRGPHSGANVLTFGAGSRLTVL.

This rearrangement joins TRBV5-1 to TRBJ1-1; D is possibly TRBD1 (6 bases). This CDR3 contains 13 residues. Germline V CDR1 and CDR2: SGHRS, YFSETQ. V was shortened by 5 bases and J by 4 bases, with 12 bases between the two germline ends. The CDR3 sequence: CASRGGGSTEAFF. DNA for the CDR3: TGCGCCAGCAGGGGAGGGGGAAGCACTGAAGCTTTCTTT.

The chain employs TRBV7-2 and TRBJ1-2; D is unresolved. CDR1 SGHTA and CDR2 FQGNSA come from the germline V gene. CDR3 length: 14 amino acids. The V end lost 1 base, the J end lost 3 bases, and 9 bases lay between the germline ends. The CDR3 region has the DNA TGTGCCAGCAGCTTAGGAGGGATCGACTATGGCTACACCTTC. Amino acid sequence: CASSLGGIDYGYTF.